This entry lists 24 T cell receptor beta chains sequenced from one sample in a study of stem cell transplantation in POMP-related autoinflammatory disease. The method was immunoSEQ multiplex PCR; TCRdb's version includes in-frame clones alone and lacks a portion of them. The sample records roughly 68,000 clones, more than 75% being singletons. The sequences come from CD4+ T cells from PBMCs, collected after stem cell transplantation. Receptors originate from a human patient with POMP-related autoinflammation and immune dysregulation (PRAID). Some T cells here may be from the graft donor.

This clone has just a few counts. CDR3 DNA sequence: TGTGCCAGCGGACTAGCGGCGTACCAAGAGACCCAGTACTTC. Protein: CASGLAAYQETQYF. This chain joins TRBV2 and TRBJ2-5; 10 bases match TRBD2. CDR1 is SNHLY and CDR2 is FYNNEI in the germline V gene. Trimming at V came to 8 bases and at J to 0 bases, leaving 3 bases not matched to a gene. The CDR3 contains 14 residues. The full variable domain, rest sourced from reference TRBV2 and TRBJ2-5, is EPEVTQTPSHQVTQMGQEVILRCVPISNHLYFYWYRQILGQKVEFLVSFYNNEISEKSEIFDDQFSVERPDGSNFTLKIRSTKLEDSAMYFCASGLAAYQETQYFGPGTRLLVL.

This CDR3 is CASSPGTGRSPLHF. In nucleotides, the CDR3 is TGTGCCAGCAGTCCCGGGACAGGGAGGTCACCCCTCCACTTT. The genes are TRBV27 and TRBJ1-6, with 9 bases lining up with TRBD1. The CDR3 contains 14 residues. V gave up 5 bases and J gave up 10 bases; unmatched junction bases: 6. The germline gives CDR1 MNHEY, CDR2 SMNVEV (reference sequence).

The chain uses TRBV9 and TRBJ1-2, with 8 bases identical to TRBD1. CDR1 and CDR2 from the germline V gene are SGDLS and YYNGEE. V was pared by 1 base and J by 4 bases, with 9 bases of the junction left unmatched. This CDR3 is built from 16 residues. The CDR3: CASSVSSRGHGYGYTF. CDR3 in DNA: TGTGCCAGCAGCGTATCATCCAGGGGGCATGGCTATGGCTACACCTTC.

CDR3 sequence: CATSDLGGGRETQYF. DNA of the CDR3: TGTGCCACCAGTGATTTGGGGGGGGGTCGGGAGACCCAGTACTTC. V usage is TRBV24-1 and J usage is TRBJ2-5, with 7 bases lining up with TRBD2. CDR1 and CDR2 from the germline V gene are KGHDR and SFDVKD. The CDR3 is made up of 15 amino acids. The J segment lost 5 bases and the V segment lost 0 bases, leaving 5 bases of the junction unmatched.

The rearrangement links TRBV4-1 to TRBJ1-4, with TRBD1 as a possible D gene (5 bases). In germline, CDR1 is MGHRA, CDR2 YSYEKL. The CDR3 length is 15 residues. Trimming took 4 bases from V and 6 from J, leaving 15 bases between them. The DNA of the CDR3 is TGCGCCAGCAGCCGCTATGAAGGGGCGCATGAAAAACTGTTTTTT. It yields the protein CASSRYEGAHEKLFF.

The chain has TRBV19 and TRBJ2-3; 12 bases align to TRBD2. V gave up 3 bases and J gave up 7 bases; unmatched junction bases: 8. The CDR3 runs to 16 residues. Germline values: CDR1 LNHDA, CDR2 SQIVND (reference sequence). CDR3 nucleotide sequence: TGTGCCAGTAGTATCCTAGCGGGAGGGCGCCCCAATACGCAGTATTTT. Translation gives CASSILAGGRPNTQYF.

CDR3: CASSDGQGWTEAFF. CDR3 DNA: TGTGCCAGCAGTGATGGACAGGGGTGGACTGAAGCTTTCTTT. The chain uses TRBV6-1 and TRBJ1-1; 9 nucleotides align to TRBD1. The V segment lost 3 bases and the J segment 5 bases; nucleotides outside the gene matches: 4. Germline-derived CDR1 and CDR2 are MNHNS and SASEGT. CDR3 length equals 14 residues.

The chain combines TRBV6-1 with TRBJ1-6; D not resolved. The germline V gene has CDR1 MNHNS and CDR2 SASEGT. The CDR3 has 16 residues. V lost 2 bases and J lost 0, with 8 bases in between. The CDR3 here is CASSESVSSYNSPLHF. The CDR3, as DNA: TGTGCCAGCAGTGAAAGTGTTAGCTCCTATAATTCACCCCTCCACTTT.

V gene TRBV28 combines with J gene TRBJ1-3; 7 nucleotides line up with TRBD1. Germline assignment: CDR1 MDHEN and CDR2 SYDVKM. The CDR3 spans 18 residues. J was trimmed by 1 base and V by 3 bases; bases with no gene match: 12. The CDR3 here is CASSFLLRQGPSGNTIYF. The CDR3 DNA sequence: TGTGCCAGCAGTTTTCTGCTTAGACAGGGTCCGTCTGGAAACACCATATATTTT.

This sequence joins TRBV18 and TRBJ2-2; D uncertain. Germline CDR1 reads KGHSH; CDR2 reads LQKENI. This CDR3 contains 11 residues. The V and J ends lost 1 base and 9 bases respectively, with 3 bases between them. Here the CDR3 reads CASSPQRELFF. The CDR3 coding sequence is TGTGCCAGCTCACCACAGAGGGAGCTGTTTTTT.

For this clone: Other DNA sequences from this sample encode an identical CDR3 as well. This chain connects TRBV30 to TRBJ2-7, with D maybe TRBD2 (6 bases). Germline values: CDR1 GTSNPN, CDR2 SVGIG (reference sequence). Trimming took off 2 bases at V and 2 bases at J, with 13 bases between the two ends. The CDR3 runs 14 residues. CDR3 DNA sequence: TGTGCCTGGAGTAGAGGAGGGGATGCCTACGAGCAGTACTTC. Its protein product is CAWSRGGDAYEQYF.

The count of this clone is one. The chain recombines TRBV7-9 with TRBJ1-2; unclear D gene. This CDR3 is built from 13 residues. V lost 0 bases to trimming and J lost 5 bases, with 7 bases between them. Germline V gives CDR1 SEHNR, CDR2 FQNEAQ (reference sequence). CDR3 DNA sequence: TGTGCCAGCAGCTTAGCACCTCAGTATGGCTACACCTTC. It encodes CASSLAPQYGYTF.

This chain connects TRBV5-1 to TRBJ1-3; a weak D match, TRBD1 (5 bases). Germline V lookup: CDR1 SGHRS, CDR2 YFSETQ. V lost 5 bases and J lost 0, with 12 bases in between. The CDR3 is 15 amino acids. The CDR3: CASRDRDISGNTIYF. The CDR3 DNA sequence: TGCGCCAGCAGAGACAGAGACATCTCTGGAAACACCATATATTTT.

The chain employs TRBV6-4 and TRBJ2-3; 9 bases are shared with TRBD1. The CDR3 length is 14 residues. After removal of 6 bases from V and 3 bases from J, the junction contained 4 bases not matched to a gene. CDR1 and CDR2 (germline): MRHNA, SNTAGT. The CDR3 is CASSRDRVTDTQYF. CDR3 DNA sequence: TGTGCCAGCAGCCGGGACAGGGTGACAGATACGCAGTATTTT.

This clone has a handful of counts. V and J are TRBV14 and TRBJ2-7, with D perhaps matching TRBD1 or TRBD2 (5 bases each). The ends were cut back, 4 bases at V and 6 bases at J, with 10 bases in the middle. Germline loops: CDR1 SGHDN, CDR2 FVKESK. CDR3 size: 12 residues. The CDR3 sequence: CASSPKGTEQYV. CDR3 sequence (DNA): TGTGCCAGCAGCCCGAAAGGGACCGAGCAGTACGTC.

A single count supports this clone. This chain uses TRBV9 with TRBJ2-7; a possible D gene is TRBD2 (6 bases). With 6 bases removed from V and 0 bases from J, the gap between germline ends came to 16 bases. The CDR3 length is 15 residues. The germline V gene encodes CDR1 SGDLS and CDR2 YYNGEE. CDR3 sequence reads: CASITTRTYSYEQYF. The CDR3, as DNA: TGTGCCAGCATCACGACTAGGACATACTCCTACGAGCAGTACTTC.

This CDR3 reads CATLDRRDSPLHF. CDR3 coding DNA: TGTGCCACCCTAGACAGGAGGGATTCACCCCTCCACTTT. The chain recombines TRBV6-6 with TRBJ1-6, with D possibly TRBD1 on 6 matching bases. The CDR3 is made up of 13 amino acids. Germline CDR1 reads MNHNY; CDR2 reads SVGAGI (reference sequence). Trimming removed 10 bases at V and 8 bases at J, with 15 bases between.

The chain has TRBV2 and TRBJ2-5; no clear D gene. Germline V gene data show CDR1 as SNHLY and CDR2 as FYNNEI. This CDR3 comprises 12 residues. Trimming left V 7 bases short and J 0 bases short, with 6 bases between. For the CDR3, the DNA is TGTGCCAGCAACAGCAACCAAGAGACCCAGTACTTC. Translation: CASNSNQETQYF.

The chain couples TRBV3-1 (or the pseudogene TRBV3-2) to TRBJ1-2; 8 nucleotides agree with TRBD1. CDR1 LGHDT and CDR2 YNNKEL come from the germline V gene (reference sequence). Trimming cost V 5 bases and J 4 bases; bases outside gene matches: 6. This CDR3 region has 14 residues. CDR3: CASSLWTGRYGYTF. CDR3 nucleotide sequence: TGTGCCAGCAGCTTATGGACAGGGCGCTATGGCTACACCTTC.

The chain carries TRBV28 and TRBJ1-2, with D unclear. Trimming took off 6 bases at V and 7 bases at J, with 18 bases between the two ends. This CDR3 is built from 14 residues. From germline, CDR1 is MDHEN and CDR2 SYDVKM. CDR3 coding DNA: TGTGCCAGCAGCCCGGAGACACCCACTAGTGGCTACACCTTC. This encodes CASSPETPTSGYTF.

This sequence joins TRBV5-6 and TRBJ1-1; D is possibly TRBD1 (5 bases). The V end lost 0 bases, the J end lost 4 bases, and 7 bases lay between the germline ends. CDR1 SGHDT and CDR2 YYEEEE come from the germline V gene. The CDR3 has 13 amino acids. The CDR3 loop reads CASSLARATEAFF. As DNA, the CDR3 is TGTGCCAGCAGCTTGGCCAGGGCCACTGAAGCTTTCTTT.

The chain joins TRBV29-1 to TRBJ1-1; 10 nucleotides agree with TRBD1. The trim removed 7 bases at V and 4 bases at J, leaving 3 bases unmatched. Germline CDR1 is SQVTM and CDR2 is ANQGSEA. The CDR3 runs 12 residues. DNA for the CDR3: TGCAGCGGGGGGGACAGGGGCACTGAAGCTTTCTTT. Translating it yields CSGGDRGTEAFF.

This rearrangement joins TRBV6-1 to TRBJ2-3, with D hard to call. CDR3 length: 16 residues. The V and J ends lost 4 bases and 0 bases respectively, with 14 bases between them. CDR1 MNHNS and CDR2 SASEGT come from the germline V gene. The CDR3 sequence is CASSVDPLTSTDTQYF. DNA of the CDR3: TGTGCCAGCAGTGTGGACCCCCTAACTAGCACAGATACGCAGTATTTT.

The genes are TRBV2 and TRBJ2-7; the D gene is possibly TRBD1 (6 bases). Germline loops: CDR1 SNHLY, CDR2 FYNNEI. The CDR3 runs to 13 residues. The V and J ends lost 6 bases and 0 bases respectively, with 9 bases between them. This CDR3 reads CASRRGSSYEQYV. CDR3 DNA: TGTGCCAGCAGGAGGGGGAGCTCCTACGAGCAGTACGTC.